This TCR beta chain was documented in a study of STAT5B mutations in CD4+ large granular lymphocyte leukemia. General study points: Patient CD4-sorted repertoires looked more clonal than healthy CD4+ repertoires, even without putative leukemic clones. The CD4+ versus CD8+ T-LGLL clonality difference may reflect limited sample size.

TCRdb's table, derived via immunoSEQ multiplex PCR, lists solely in-frame clones and lacks some. This table holds fewer than 40,000 clones, roughly nine tenths found once. Regarding this clone: Its antigen is as yet unknown.

Germline values: CDR1 SGHNT, CDR2 YENEEA. This CDR3 has 14 residues. Trimming took off 4 bases at V and 4 bases at J, with 12 bases between the two ends. The chain is built from TRBV11-3 and TRBJ2-3; weak D call: TRBD1 (6 bases). The sequenced sample was CD4+ T cells from blood buffy coats. The sequence was obtained from a human donor in good health. CDR3 in amino acids: CASSSRTVSDTQYF. CDR3 sequence (DNA): TGTGCCAGCAGCTCAAGGACAGTCTCAGATACGCAGTATTTT.